This T cell receptor beta chain was found in a study of T-cell reconstitution after alpha-beta-depleted transplantation in children. This clonotype was picked up many times. Unique molecular identifiers were incorporated into the prepared TCRbeta library. TCRdb reanalysed the PCR reads using MiXCR and keeps one entry per CDR3 protein. This sample has more than 250,000 distinct CDR3 sequences; around 9.6% occur once, and the top ten carry roughly 9.1%. This sequence originates from a human donor who donated a stem cell graft to a child with SCID. The source material was PBMCs from the stem cell graft donor, sampled from the stem cell graft.

The CDR3 protein is CASKPGQERNTIYF. The CDR3 DNA reads TGTGCCAGCAAGCCGGGACAAGAAAGAAACACCATATATTTT. The chain uses TRBV3-1 and TRBJ1-3; a weak D match, TRBD1 (6 bases). CDR1 LGHDT and CDR2 YNNKEL come from the germline V gene (reference sequence). This CDR3 contains 14 residues. V dropped 7 bases and J dropped 5 bases, with 15 bases sitting between them.